The 7 T cell receptor beta chains given below trace back to one sample, sequenced in a study of cytomegalovirus exposure and HLA in healthy donors. Primers: 60 Vbeta forward and 13 Jbeta reverse. Produced via immunoSEQ multiplex PCR; TCRdb's table is partial and in-frame only. This sample has about 84,000 clones, with around three fifths found just once. Sequenced sample: PBMCs. The receptors stem from a woman between 35 and 50 years old in good health and CMV-seropositive.

The genes are TRBV25-1 and TRBJ2-2, with 9 positions matching TRBD2. V was pared by 4 bases and J by 7 bases, with 13 bases of the junction left unmatched. Germline CDR1 and CDR2: MGHDK and SYGVNS. This CDR3 has 17 amino acids. DNA for the CDR3: TGTGCCAGCAGTGGCCAATCTAGCGGGAAAGGGGGCGGGGAGCTGTTTTTT. Translating gives CASSGQSSGKGGGELFF. The variable domain in full, with the rest retrieved from reference TRBV25-1 and TRBJ2-2, is EADIYQTPRYLVIGTGKKITLECSQTMGHDKMYWYQQDPGMELHLIHYSYGVNSTEKGDLSSESTVSRIRTEHFPLTLESARPSHTSQYLCASSGQSSGKGGGELFFGEGSRLTVL.

The gene calls are TRBV7-9 and TRBJ1-1; 7 nucleotides align to TRBD1. CDR1 and CDR2 from the germline V gene are SEHNR and FQNEAQ (reference sequence). The CDR3 spans 15 residues. V was clipped by 4 bases and J by 3 bases; unmatched bases: 8. The CDR3 DNA sequence: TGTGCCAGCAGCTATCGACAGGGCGCGGACACTGAAGCTTTCTTT. Its translation: CASSYRQGADTEAFF.

This clone turned up a few times. The chain employs TRBV7-2 and TRBJ2-7; 9 bases match TRBD2. V was pared by 5 bases and J by 2 bases, with 10 bases of the junction left unmatched. Germline V gives CDR1 SGHTA, CDR2 FQGNSA. The CDR3 covers 16 residues. CDR3 nucleotide sequence: TGTGCCAGCAGCCCCCGGGGAGCGGGAGGTACCTACGAGCAGTACTTC. Translated: CASSPRGAGGTYEQYF.

The genes are TRBV9 and TRBJ2-3, with 7 bases identical to TRBD2. CDR3 length: 16 residues. CDR1 is SGDLS, CDR2 YYNGEE, per germline. V shed 0 bases and J 3 bases; nucleotides not matched to a gene: 7. The CDR3 region is CASSVGGWGGTDTQYF. The CDR3 DNA is TGTGCCAGCAGCGTAGGGGGTTGGGGGGGGACAGATACGCAGTATTTT.

CDR3 region: CASSLSPGGRVYEQYF. CDR3 nucleotides: TGTGCCAGCAGTCTATCCCCAGGGGGGCGAGTCTACGAGCAGTACTTC. The chain recombines TRBV28 with TRBJ2-7; TRBD1 is a possible D gene (7 bases). Trimming pared 5 bases from V and 3 bases from J, leaving 20 bases between. There are 16 residues in the CDR3. The germline gives CDR1 MDHEN, CDR2 SYDVKM.

The chain has TRBV9 and TRBJ2-7, with 7 bases identical to TRBD1. Germline values: CDR1 SGDLS, CDR2 YYNGEE. This CDR3 spans 16 amino acids. J lost 3 bases, V lost 0 bases, and 9 bases had no gene match. The CDR3 coding sequence is TGTGCCAGCAGCGTAGCTGAGGGGACAGACGGCTACGAGCAGTACTTC. Amino acid sequence: CASSVAEGTDGYEQYF. Together with reference TRBV9 and TRBJ2-7, the CDR3 gives the full variable domain: DSGVTQTPKHLITATGQRVTLRCSPRSGDLSVYWYQQSLDQGLQFLIQYYNGEERAKGNILERFSAQQFPDLHSELNLSSLELGDSALYFCASSVAEGTDGYEQYFGPGTRLTVT.

This chain joins TRBV29-1 and TRBJ2-7; TRBD1 matches at 8 bases. V lost 3 bases, J lost 7 bases, and 8 bases stayed unmatched. The CDR3 loop spans 13 amino acids. Germline V gene sequence: CDR1 SQVTM, CDR2 ANQGSEA. The CDR3 loop is CSVDRTGSIEQYF. CDR3 bases: TGCAGCGTTGATCGGACAGGGTCGATTGAGCAGTACTTC.